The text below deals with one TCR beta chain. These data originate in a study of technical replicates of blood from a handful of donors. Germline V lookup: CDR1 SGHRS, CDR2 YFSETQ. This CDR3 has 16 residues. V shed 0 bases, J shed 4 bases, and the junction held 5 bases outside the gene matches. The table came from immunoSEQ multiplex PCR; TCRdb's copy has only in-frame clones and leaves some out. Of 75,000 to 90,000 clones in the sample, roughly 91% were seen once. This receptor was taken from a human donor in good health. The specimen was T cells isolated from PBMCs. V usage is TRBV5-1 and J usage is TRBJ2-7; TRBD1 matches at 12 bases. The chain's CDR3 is CASSLALGQGAYEQYF. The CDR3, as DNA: TGCGCCAGCAGCTTGGCACTGGGACAGGGGGCTTACGAGCAGTACTTC.